The entry below describes one T cell receptor (beta chain). The antigen remains unidentified. A multiplex PCR was run with 60 Vbeta primers and 13 Jbeta primers. Sequencing used immunoSEQ multiplex PCR; TCRdb keeps in-frame clones, though not all of them. This sample carries 140,000 or so clones, 76% of them seen once, and the ten largest clones take approximately 2%. The record originates from a study of cytomegalovirus exposure and HLA in healthy donors. Background on the study: Out of 150 million to 200 million T cells, an earlier analysis found fewer than 140 million unique TCR beta sequences in total. Out of 398 genotyped donors, roughly 80% belonged to the Caucasian-associated ancestry cluster. Overall study findings and caveats: With later analysis, a missense DCLRE1C variant became linked to TCR beta V- and J-gene trimming.

Sequencing used PBMCs. The TCR originated in a woman aged 35 to 49 in good health and CMV-seronegative.

The CDR3 sequence is CASSLTTGGNTEAFF. The CDR3 DNA sequence: TGCGCCAGCAGCTTAACGACAGGAGGGAACACTGAAGCTTTCTTT. This chain uses TRBV5-1 with TRBJ1-1; possible D gene TRBD1, 6 bases. The CDR3 loop spans 15 amino acids. The germline CDR1 and CDR2 sequences are SGHRS and YFSETQ. The germline V and J ends were trimmed by 2 bases and 1 base, with 12 bases remaining between them.